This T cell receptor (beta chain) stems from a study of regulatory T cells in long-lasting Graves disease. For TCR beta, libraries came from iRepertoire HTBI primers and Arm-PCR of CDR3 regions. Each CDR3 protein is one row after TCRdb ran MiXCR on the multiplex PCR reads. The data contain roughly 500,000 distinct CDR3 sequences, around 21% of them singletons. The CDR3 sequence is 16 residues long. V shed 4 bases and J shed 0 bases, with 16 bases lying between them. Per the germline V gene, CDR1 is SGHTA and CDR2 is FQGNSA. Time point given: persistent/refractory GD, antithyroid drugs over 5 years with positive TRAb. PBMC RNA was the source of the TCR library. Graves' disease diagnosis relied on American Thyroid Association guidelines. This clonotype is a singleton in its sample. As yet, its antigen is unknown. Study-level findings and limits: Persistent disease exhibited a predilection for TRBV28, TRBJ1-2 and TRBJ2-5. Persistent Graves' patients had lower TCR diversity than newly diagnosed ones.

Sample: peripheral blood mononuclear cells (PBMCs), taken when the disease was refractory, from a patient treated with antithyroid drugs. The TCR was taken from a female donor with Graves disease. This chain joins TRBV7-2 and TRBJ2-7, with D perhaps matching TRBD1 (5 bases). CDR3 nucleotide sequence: TGTGCCAGCAGCTCCATTATCCCGACAGACTCCTACGAGCAGTACTTC. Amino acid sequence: CASSSIIPTDSYEQYF.